The T cell receptor (beta chain) described here comes from a study of blood T cell repertoires in COVID-19. About the study: Collection of acute and convalescent COVID-19 samples took place in the United States, Italy and Spain.

Some clones are missing from TCRdb's copy, which holds only in-frame ones; the method was immunoSEQ multiplex PCR. The table includes about 200,000 clones, around 86% detected once. Study members were between about 18 and 95 years old and lived in some 22 US regions. Participants reported their clinical history, and cohort assignment relied on those reports. This clonotype was obtained from a man in his forties or fifties with acute COVID-19. The sequenced material came from PBMCs or T cells enriched from blood (not recorded which).

CDR3 sequence reads: CASSQEGLAAYNEQFF. CDR3 bases: TGCGCCAGCAGCCAAGAAGGACTAGCGGCCTACAATGAGCAGTTCTTC. V gene TRBV4-3 combines with J gene TRBJ2-1, with TRBD2 matching 10 bases. V was pared by 0 bases and J by 2 bases, with 1 base of the junction left unmatched. The CDR3 length is 16 residues. Germline assignment: CDR1 LGHNA and CDR2 YSLEER.